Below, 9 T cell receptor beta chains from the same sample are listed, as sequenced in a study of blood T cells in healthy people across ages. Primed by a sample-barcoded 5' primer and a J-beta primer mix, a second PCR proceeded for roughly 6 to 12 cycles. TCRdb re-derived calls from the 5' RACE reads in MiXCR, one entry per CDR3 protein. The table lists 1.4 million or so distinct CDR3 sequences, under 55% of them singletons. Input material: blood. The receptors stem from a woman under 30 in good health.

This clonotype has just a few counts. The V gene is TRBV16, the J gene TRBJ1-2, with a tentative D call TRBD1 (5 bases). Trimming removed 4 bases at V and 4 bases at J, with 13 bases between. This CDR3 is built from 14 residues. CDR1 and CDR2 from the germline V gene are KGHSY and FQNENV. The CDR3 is CASSRDRDLYGYTF. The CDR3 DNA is TGTGCCAGCAGCCGAGACCGGGACCTCTATGGCTACACCTTC.

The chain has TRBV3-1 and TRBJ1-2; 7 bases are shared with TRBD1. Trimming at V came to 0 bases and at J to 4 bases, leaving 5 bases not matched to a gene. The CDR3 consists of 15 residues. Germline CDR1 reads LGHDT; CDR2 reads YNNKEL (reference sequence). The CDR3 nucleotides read TGTGCCAGCAGCCAAGATCGAGGGGGCGTCTATGGCTACACCTTC. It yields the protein CASSQDRGGVYGYTF.

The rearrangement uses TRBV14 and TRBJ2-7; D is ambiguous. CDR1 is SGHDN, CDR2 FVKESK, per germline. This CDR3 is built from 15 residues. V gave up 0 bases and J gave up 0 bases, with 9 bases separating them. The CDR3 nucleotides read TGTGCCAGCAGCCAAGAACGGCACCCCTCCTACGAGCAGTACTTC. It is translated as CASSQERHPSYEQYF.

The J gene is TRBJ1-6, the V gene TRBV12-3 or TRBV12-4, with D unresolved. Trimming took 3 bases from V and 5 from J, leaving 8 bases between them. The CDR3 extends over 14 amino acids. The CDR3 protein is CASSFRGNNSPLHF. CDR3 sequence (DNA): TGTGCCAGCAGTTTTAGAGGGAATAATTCACCCCTCCACTTT.

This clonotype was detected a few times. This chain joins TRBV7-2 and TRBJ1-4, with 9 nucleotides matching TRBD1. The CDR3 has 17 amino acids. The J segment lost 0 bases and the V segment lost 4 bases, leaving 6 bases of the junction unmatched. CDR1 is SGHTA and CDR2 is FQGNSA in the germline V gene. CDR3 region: CASSSGTGTATNEKLFF. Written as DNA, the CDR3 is TGTGCCAGCAGCTCCGGGACAGGGACTGCAACTAATGAAAAACTGTTTTTT.

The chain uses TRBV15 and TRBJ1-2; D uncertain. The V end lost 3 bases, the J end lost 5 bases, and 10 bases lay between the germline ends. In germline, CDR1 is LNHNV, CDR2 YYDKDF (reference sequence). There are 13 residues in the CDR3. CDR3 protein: CATSRGRSYGYTF. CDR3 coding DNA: TGTGCCACCAGCAGGGGAAGGTCATATGGCTACACCTTC.

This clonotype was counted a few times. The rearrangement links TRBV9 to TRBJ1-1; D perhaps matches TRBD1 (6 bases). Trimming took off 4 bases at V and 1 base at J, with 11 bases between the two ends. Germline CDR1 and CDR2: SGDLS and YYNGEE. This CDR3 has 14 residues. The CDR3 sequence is CASSSQTGNTEAFF. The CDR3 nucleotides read TGTGCCAGCAGCTCCCAGACAGGGAACACTGAAGCTTTCTTT.

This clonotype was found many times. The CDR3 coding sequence is TGCAGCGTCGACAGCGGGGGGATCTCCTACAATGAGCAGTTCTTC. This codes for CSVDSGGISYNEQFF. The genes are TRBV29-1 and TRBJ2-1, with 9 bases that match TRBD2. The trim removed 6 bases at V and 0 bases at J, leaving 6 bases unmatched. This CDR3 is built from 15 residues. The germline V gene has CDR1 SQVTM and CDR2 ANQGSEA.

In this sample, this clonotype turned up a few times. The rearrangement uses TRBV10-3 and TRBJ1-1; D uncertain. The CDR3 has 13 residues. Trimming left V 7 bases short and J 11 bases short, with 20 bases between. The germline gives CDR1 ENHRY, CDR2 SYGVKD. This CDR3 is CAITPSERATAFF. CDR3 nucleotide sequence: TGTGCCATCACCCCCTCCGAGAGAGCCACGGCTTTCTTT.